This TCR beta chain is from a study of metastatic and nonmetastatic thyroid tumors. Study-wide background: Repertoires from blood and tumor or nodule tissue of malignant and benign thyroid patients were compared.

The CDR3 extends over 14 amino acids. Germline CDR1 is LGHNA and CDR2 is YNFKEQ. Trimming at V came to 1 base and at J to 4 bases, leaving 1 base not matched to a gene. General study points: Versus benign nodules, malignant thyroid tumors reportedly had significantly higher TCR beta diversity, in blood and tumor.

Under the authors' procedure: To classify distant metastasis in papillary thyroid cancer, a model was built from CDR3 differences across clinicopathological groups. MiXCR was used by TCRdb to re-call the PCR reads. It is TCRdb's table, rather than the study itself, that gives the V and J calls and clone size. The sample lists tens of thousands of clones; under 25% were seen once. This clone has more than one count but fewer than ten. As yet, its antigen is unknown. Thyroid surgery took place with no prior treatment in any patient. The receptor was derived from a male donor with papillary thyroid cancer or a benign thyroid nodule (not recorded which). Some clones in this sample may be carry-over from other donors' samples. Material for sequencing was blood. This chain connects TRBV4-2 to TRBJ2-5, with 9 bases matching TRBD2. The CDR3 spells CASSQATSGETQYF. The CDR3 region has the DNA TGTGCCAGCAGCCAAGCGACTAGCGGAGAGACCCAGTACTTC.